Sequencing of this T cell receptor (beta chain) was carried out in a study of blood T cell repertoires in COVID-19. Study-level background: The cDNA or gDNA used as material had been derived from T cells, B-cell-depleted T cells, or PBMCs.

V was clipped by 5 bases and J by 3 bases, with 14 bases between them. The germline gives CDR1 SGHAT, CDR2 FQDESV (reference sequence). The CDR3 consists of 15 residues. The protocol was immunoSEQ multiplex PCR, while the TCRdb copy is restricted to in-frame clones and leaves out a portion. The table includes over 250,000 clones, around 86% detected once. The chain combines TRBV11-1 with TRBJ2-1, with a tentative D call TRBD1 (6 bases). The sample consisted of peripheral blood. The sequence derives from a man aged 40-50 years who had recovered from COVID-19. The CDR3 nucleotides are TGTGCCAGCAGCCCAAGCAGGGGTCACTACAATGAGCAGTTCTTC. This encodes CASSPSRGHYNEQFF.